The entry below gives a single T cell receptor beta chain sequence along with its context. This clonotype was seen many times. The antigen this receptor binds is unknown. Base qualities are not at hand, and no much larger clone is one base apart. The time point label on this specimen signifies: newly diagnosed GD, antithyroid drugs for less than 3 months. For both TCR sequencing and RNA sequencing, RNA was extracted from PBMCs in TRIzol. Graves' disease was diagnosed according to American Thyroid Association guidelines. Recruitment of patients was carried out at an endocrinology department in Xi'an, China. Each patient gave approximately 8.8 milliliters of peripheral blood, collected in an EDTA anticoagulant tube. Ficoll Paque Plus density gradient separation was used to isolate PBMCs, and no additional T cell sorting was done. An Agilent 2100 Bioanalyzer and agarose gel were used to check RNA quality, while a NanoDrop 2000 measured RNA concentration.

Trimming at the junction amounts to 6 bases on V and 0 bases on J, and the germline ends lie 14 bases apart. The CDR3 spans 15 residues, from the cysteine through the phenylalanine. Only the CDR3 portion is preserved as DNA: 45 bases, with reading frame beginning at the first base. The method was multiplex PCR. TCRdb lists the instrument as Illumina HiSeq 4000. To build TCR beta libraries, CDR3 regions were amplified by Arm-PCR using iRepertoire HTBI primers. Before sequencing, the PCR products underwent gel purification. Per the authors' processing: Gene usage analysis of CDR3 amino acid clonotypes used the approximately 62 TRBV and more than 13 TRBJ segments found across samples. COPE and FqMerger were used to merge the filtered high-quality paired reads into contigs. BLAST was used to align contigs to the IMGT TRBV, TRBD and TRBJ reference genes, and CDR3 was defined following IMGT. Any clonotype with a frequency above 0.1% was classified as a highly expanded clone. Shannon entropy was used to measure repertoire diversity, and the Gini coefficient was used to measure V-J evenness. A clonotype was considered public if more than one individual shared it. The public reads were run again by TCRdb, first through fastp at Q25 and then through MiXCR, and only productive beta chains were kept. All rows with the same CDR3 protein become a single entry with the most common DNA and genes. It is TCRdb's table, rather than the study itself, that gives the V and J calls and clone size. Across this sample there are 550,000 to 650,000 distinct CDR3 sequences, with roughly a sixth seen only once. Of the sample, about 11% falls within the top ten clones.

This sample was taken from a study of regulatory T cells in long-lasting Graves disease (dated by TCRdb to the early 2020s). Study-wide context: In the newly diagnosed Graves' disease group, patients had been taking antithyroid drugs for less than 3 months. Peripheral blood TCR sequencing and RNA sequencing compared persistent Graves' disease patients with newly diagnosed Graves' disease patients. The study was registered as a clinical trial and conducted in China. TCR sequencing covered 13 persistent and around 20 newly diagnosed Graves' disease patients, 33 samples in total.

Study-wide findings and limitations: Peripheral blood alone was examined, since thyroid tissue, which constituted the primary lesion, could not be accessed. The small sample size was acknowledged by the authors as a limitation that may reduce accuracy. Patients with persistent disease shared more public clonotypes (fewer than 3,000) than newly diagnosed patients did (more than 900). Lower TCR Shannon entropy and fewer highly expanded clones were observed in persistent Graves' disease patients than in newly diagnosed patients, which suggested clonal expansion. Sequencing and analysis were restricted to the TCR beta chain. Preferential use of TRBV28, TRBJ1-2 and TRBJ2-5 was observed in persistent disease, whereas TRBV20-1 and TRBJ2-1 were favored in newly diagnosed disease.

These data were also reused for a study on T cells in Graves' hyperthyroidism and ophthalmopathy. As described in the second report: Stable Graves' hyperthyroidism was defined as the absence of progression to ophthalmopathy over 18 months of follow-up. Hyperthyroidism patients were newly diagnosed, with disease duration under 2 months, and aged 18 to 65 years. The study excluded patients with uncontrolled infections, other autoimmune diseases, pregnancy or lactation. Diagnoses were based on clinical symptoms, serum thyroxine and TRAb, thyroid ultrasound and orbital computed tomography. For the first round of RT-PCR on the TCR CDR3, the HTBI primer set was used together with the Qiagen OneStep RT-PCR kit. Most expanded thyroid clonotypes (frequency above 0.001) were also detected in blood, a finding suggesting that blood repertoires may reflect thyroid immune responses. In cross-validation, a model built on a 13 V-J signature told ophthalmopathy apart from stable hyperthyroidism with 87.88% sensitivity and roughly 81% specificity, and in testing the same model reached 80%/75%. In validation, progression to ophthalmopathy was predicted by the model with 70% to 71% sensitivity and 72% to 85% specificity, a median of approximately 7.1 months before onset. To identify TCR V-J signatures that set the groups apart, the researchers used a discovery cohort of 100 patients, made up of 40 to 45 with Graves' ophthalmopathy and about 59 with stable Graves' hyperthyroidism. Prospective prediction of ophthalmopathy was tested in an independent validation cohort of 18 to 20 hyperthyroidism patients and 17 patients who later progressed to ophthalmopathy. The approximately 100 discovery patients were randomly divided into training and test sets at a 7:3 ratio. The study also compared thyroid tissue and blood T-cell repertoires from 6 or 7 Graves' hyperthyroidism patients. Once sampling was done, hyperthyroidism patients were given methimazole at a starting dose of 30 mg daily, whereas ophthalmopathy patients were given high-dose intravenous methylprednisolone. A second multiplex PCR round built the libraries, followed by size selection and purification. Libraries were sequenced paired-end with 100 bp reads on an Illumina HiSeq2000. SOAPnuke was used to process the raw data, with reads discarded if the reads contained adapters or uncalled bases, had a mean Phred below 15, or lacked an exact constant-primer or identifier match. COPE v1.2.5 was used to merge the high-quality paired reads, and each unique nucleotide sequence was defined as a clonotype. Clonotypes were aligned to IMGT TRBV, TRBD and TRBJ reference segments using MiTCR v1.1. The analysis included only V-J combinations with a frequency above 0.0001, which together covered 98% to 99.2% of the repertoires. The TCS score was defined as the ratio of F50 (clonal expansion) to E x V (chaos), calculated using BLOSUM62-based TCRdist between CDR3 peptides within each V-J. Welch's t-statistics and random forest reduced around 510 V-J features to roughly 13, which were used in a naive Bayes classifier (R e1071). No statistical method was used to fix the sample size in advance, and group allocation was not hidden from the investigators. TCR Vbeta CDR3 sequencing of 135 peripheral blood samples (over 40 ophthalmopathy, around 80 hyperthyroidism and roughly 17 progressor patients) is reported in the paper.

The TCR originated in a man aged 18 to 30 with Graves disease. Donor details come from another sample of the same person, matched by shared clones. The chain was built from TRBV12-3 or TRBV12-4 and TRBJ1-2; a confident D gene designation cannot be given. This specimen consisted of peripheral blood mononuclear cells (PBMCs), obtained at new diagnosis, from a patient treated with antithyroid drugs. The CDR3 loop reads CASRSGPSSNYGYTF. Read as DNA, the sequence is TGTGCCAGCAGATCCGGACCATCCTCTAACTATGGCTACACCTTC.